A single sample gave rise to the 9 T cell receptor beta chains below, sequenced in a study of T cell repertoires in cytomegalovirus infection. TCRdb passed the reads through MiXCR, listing each CDR3 protein once. This table has approximately 700,000 distinct CDR3 sequences, approximately 40% appearing once. Sequenced: PBMCs. The source is a human donor in good health (CMV status not recorded). Some clones in this sample may be carry-over from other donors' samples.

The chain employs TRBV2 and TRBJ2-5; D unclear. V was shortened by 4 bases and J by 1 base, with 10 bases between the two germline ends. The CDR3 totals 14 residues. The germline CDR1 and CDR2 sequences are SNHLY and FYNNEI. CDR3 coding DNA: TGTGCCAGCAGTGGCAGGCTGTCCCAAGAGACCCAGTACTTC. It translates to CASSGRLSQETQYF.

This clonotype has more than one count but fewer than ten. The chain joins TRBV7-9 to TRBJ2-1, with D perhaps matching TRBD1 or TRBD2 (5 bases each). Germline-derived CDR1 and CDR2 are SEHNR and FQNEAQ (reference sequence). Trimming pared 11 bases from V and 9 bases from J, leaving 11 bases between. This CDR3 is 10 amino acids long. The CDR3 protein is CAQGSGEQFF. CDR3 nucleotide sequence: TGTGCCCAGGGCAGCGGTGAGCAGTTCTTC.

This chain connects TRBV4-1 to TRBJ2-5, with 8 bases matching TRBD2. Germline CDR1 MGHRA, CDR2 YSYEKL. After removal of 4 bases from V and 5 bases from J, the junction contained 9 bases not matched to a gene. The CDR3 consists of 15 residues. This chain's CDR3 is CASSPGTSYAETQYF. DNA for the CDR3: TGCGCCAGCAGCCCCGGGACTAGTTACGCGGAGACCCAGTACTTC.

The table lists this clonotype with a count of one. This CDR3 reads CASSSKVVGHEQYF. CDR3 nucleotide sequence: TGCGCCAGCAGCTCTAAGGTGGTGGGGCACGAGCAGTACTTC. The V and J genes are TRBV5-1 and TRBJ2-7; possibly TRBD1 for D (5 bases). The V end was cut by 3 bases, the J end by 5 bases, with 15 bases between. The CDR3 extends over 14 amino acids. The germline gives CDR1 SGHRS, CDR2 YFSETQ.

The table lists this clonotype with a few counts. The CDR3 loop reads CSATTGGAEARETQYF. The CDR3 region has the DNA TGCAGTGCCACGACAGGGGGCGCGGAGGCCCGGGAGACCCAGTACTTC. The chain uses TRBV20-1 and TRBJ2-5, with TRBD1 matching over 10 bases. With V trimmed by 6 bases and J by 5 bases, 15 bases remained unmatched. This CDR3 comprises 16 residues. Looked up from germline, CDR1 is DFQATT and CDR2 is SNEGSKA (reference sequence).

Points on this clonotype: A read error is possible here, since a much larger clone lies one base away. The V call is TRBV7-2, the J call TRBJ2-7; D uncertain. Germline assignment: CDR1 SGHTA and CDR2 FQGNSA. The CDR3 is 14 amino acids. CDR3 DNA: TGTGCCAGCACATCGTTAGGAAGAGGTCTCGAGCCGTACTTC. Protein: CASTSLGRGLEPYF.

This chain joins TRBV6-2 or TRBV6-3 and TRBJ2-2; D unclear. Germline values: CDR1 MNHEY, CDR2 SVGEGT. CDR3 length equals 14 residues. Trimming cost V 4 bases and J 6 bases, with 12 bases left between them. The CDR3 DNA reads as TGTGCCAGCAGTTTTCGGATAGGGTCCGGGGAGCTGTTTTTT. This codes for CASSFRIGSGELFF.

The gene calls are TRBV20-1 and TRBJ2-3; D may be TRBD2 (5 bases). Trimming took off 1 base at V and 2 bases at J, with 10 bases between the two ends. Germline V gene lookup returns CDR1 DFQATT and CDR2 SNEGSKA (reference sequence). CDR3 size: 14 residues. The CDR3, as DNA: TGCAGTGCTAGAGTCGCCGGGGTCACAGATACGCAGTATTTT. Translated, it gives CSARVAGVTDTQYF.

This clonotype appeared a few times. V gene TRBV19 combines with J gene TRBJ2-6; D perhaps matches TRBD2 (5 bases). The CDR3 sequence is 17 residues long. Germline V CDR1 and CDR2: LNHDA, SQIVND (reference sequence). V lost 3 bases to trimming and J lost 0 bases, with 12 bases between them. CDR3: CASSISGGISGANVLTF. The CDR3 bases are TGTGCCAGTAGTATCAGCGGCGGTATCTCTGGGGCCAACGTCCTGACTTTC. Together with reference TRBV19 and TRBJ2-6, the CDR3 gives the full variable domain: DGGITQSPKYLFRKEGQNVTLSCEQNLNHDAMYWYRQDPGQGLRLIYYSQIVNDFQKGDIAEGYSVSREKKESFPLTVTSAQKNPTAFYLCASSISGGISGANVLTFGAGSRLTVL.